This T cell receptor (beta chain) was found in a study of CD8 T cells in ankylosing spondylitis. Study-level results: Significantly higher representation of disease-linked clones was reported for matched ankylosing spondylitis synovial fluid. Reactive arthritis synovial fluid and blood previously showed some of these motif variants.

Per germline, CDR1 LNHDA and CDR2 SQIVND (reference sequence). V dropped 8 bases and J dropped 0 bases, with 17 bases sitting between them. The length of the CDR3 is 16 residues. About this clonotype: No antigen is known for it.

TCRdb processed the 5' RACE reads anew with MiXCR; each CDR3 protein has one entry. The data show a few hundred thousand distinct CDR3 sequences, about 11% seen once. The chain links TRBV19 to TRBJ1-5; maybe TRBD1 (6 bases). The receptor's source is a male donor with ankylosing spondylitis or in good health (not recorded which). The sample comprised blood, either unsorted or a sorted T cell fraction (not recorded which). CDR3 DNA sequence: TGTGCCAGTGCCGAAGGGGGGGCCGGTAGCAATCAGCCCCAGCATTTT. Protein sequence: CASAEGGAGSNQPQHF. Full variable domain (outside the CDR3, taken from reference TRBV19 and TRBJ1-5): DGGITQSPKYLFRKEGQNVTLSCEQNLNHDAMYWYRQDPGQGLRLIYYSQIVNDFQKGDIAEGYSVSREKKESFPLTVTSAQKNPTAFYLCASAEGGAGSNQPQHFGDGTRLSIL.